This is a list of T cell receptor beta chains from one sample in a study of cytomegalovirus exposure and HLA in healthy donors. TCRdb's copy holds only in-frame clones and misses some; the assay was immunoSEQ multiplex PCR. The sample includes approximately 160,000 clones, about 82% seen only once; the top ten take 1%. Sequencing was done on a sample of PBMCs. The receptor set was obtained from a woman aged 50 to 60 in good health and CMV-seropositive. Each CDR3 is given with its conserved first and last residue. Fields, in order: D gene, V gene, clone size, J gene, CDR3 protein, CDR3 DNA. The D gene is left open where the match is weak. Expanded clones are given a class, and other clones once, few, many or no size at all.

D gene: TRBD2; V gene: TRBV4-1; clone size: -; J gene: TRBJ2-7; CDR3 protein: CASSPKRGGVSYEQYF; CDR3 DNA: TGCGCCAGCAGCCCAAAGCGGGGGGGCGTCTCCTACGAGCAGTACTTC
D gene: -; V gene: TRBV15; clone size: -; J gene: TRBJ2-2; CDR3 protein: CATSARGAGELFF; CDR3 DNA: TGTGCCACCAGTGCAAGGGGTGCCGGGGAGCTGTTTTTT
D gene: -; V gene: TRBV19; clone size: -; J gene: TRBJ2-1; CDR3 protein: CASSIGASHSGNEQFF; CDR3 DNA: TGTGCCAGTAGTATCGGAGCCAGTCATAGTGGGAATGAGCAGTTCTTC
D gene: -; V gene: TRBV9; clone size: few; J gene: TRBJ1-1; CDR3 protein: CASSAGGGVSDTEAFF; CDR3 DNA: TGTGCCAGCAGCGCCGGGGGGGGCGTATCGGACACTGAAGCTTTCTTT
D gene: TRBD1; V gene: TRBV6-6; clone size: few; J gene: TRBJ2-5; CDR3 protein: CASSPPGQAGETQYF; CDR3 DNA: TGTGCCAGCAGTCCACCGGGACAGGCGGGAGAGACCCAGTACTTC
D gene: TRBD1; V gene: TRBV7-9; clone size: -; J gene: TRBJ1-1; CDR3 protein: CSSSRQGTEAFF; CDR3 DNA: TGTTCCAGCAGCCGACAGGGCACTGAAGCTTTCTTT
D gene: TRBD2; V gene: TRBV11-2; clone size: -; J gene: TRBJ2-3; CDR3 protein: CASSPSRDYHTVTQYF; CDR3 DNA: TGTGCCAGCAGCCCATCCCGGGACTATCACACTGTTACGCAGTATTTT
D gene: -; V gene: TRBV11-2; clone size: -; J gene: TRBJ2-7; CDR3 protein: CASSRKSSYEQYF; CDR3 DNA: TGTGCCAGCAGCCGTAAGAGCTCCTACGAGCAGTACTTC
D gene: -; V gene: TRBV30; clone size: -; J gene: TRBJ2-7; CDR3 protein: CAWSVMGAREQYF; CDR3 DNA: TGTGCCTGGAGTGTCATGGGGGCGAGAGAGCAGTACTTC
D gene: -; V gene: TRBV7-9; clone size: -; J gene: TRBJ1-2; CDR3 protein: CASSLGTSNYGYTF; CDR3 DNA: TGTGCCAGCAGCCTAGGGACTTCTAACTATGGCTACACCTTC
D gene: TRBD1; V gene: TRBV7-9; clone size: -; J gene: TRBJ2-3; CDR3 protein: CASSPPSDRADTDTQYF; CDR3 DNA: TGTGCCAGCAGCCCCCCCTCAGACAGGGCCGACACAGATACGCAGTATTTT
D gene: -; V gene: TRBV19; clone size: once; J gene: TRBJ2-3; CDR3 protein: CASSSGVTDTQYF; CDR3 DNA: TGTGCCAGTAGTAGCGGGGTTACAGATACGCAGTATTTT
D gene: TRBD1; V gene: TRBV10-1; clone size: -; J gene: TRBJ1-2; CDR3 protein: CASSATLTGGDYGYTF; CDR3 DNA: TGCGCCAGCAGTGCTACCTTGACAGGGGGGGACTATGGCTACACCTTC
D gene: -; V gene: TRBV21-1; clone size: -; J gene: TRBJ1-2; CDR3 protein: CASGGENYGYTF; CDR3 DNA: TGTGCCAGCGGCGGCGAGAACTATGGCTACACCTTC
D gene: -; V gene: TRBV29-1; clone size: once; J gene: TRBJ1-1; CDR3 protein: CSVEGLLNTEAFF; CDR3 DNA: TGCAGCGTTGAAGGACTGCTTAACACTGAAGCTTTCTTT
D gene: -; V gene: TRBV6-1; clone size: -; J gene: TRBJ1-2; CDR3 protein: CASRSSYGYTF; CDR3 DNA: TGTGCCAGCAGATCGTCCTATGGCTACACCTTC
D gene: -; V gene: TRBV7-7; clone size: -; J gene: TRBJ2-1; CDR3 protein: CASSLSGSSYNEQFF; CDR3 DNA: TGTGCTAGCAGCTTAAGCGGCAGCTCCTACAATGAGCAGTTCTTC
D gene: TRBD1; V gene: TRBV6-4; clone size: -; J gene: TRBJ1-1; CDR3 protein: CASSPQGGAEAFF; CDR3 DNA: TGTGCCAGCAGCCCACAGGGGGGAGCTGAAGCTTTCTTT
D gene: TRBD2; V gene: TRBV7-2; clone size: -; J gene: TRBJ2-7; CDR3 protein: CASSFTSGGSYEQYF; CDR3 DNA: TGTGCCAGCAGCTTTACTAGCGGGGGCTCCTACGAGCAGTACTTC
D gene: -; V gene: TRBV6-5; clone size: -; J gene: TRBJ1-1; CDR3 protein: CASTPSGGFSEAFF; CDR3 DNA: TGTGCCAGCACCCCGTCGGGGGGGTTCTCTGAAGCTTTCTTT
D gene: -; V gene: TRBV7-2; clone size: -; J gene: TRBJ2-2; CDR3 protein: CASSLNNAIRLGVSGELFF; CDR3 DNA: TGTGCCAGCAGCTTAAACAATGCAATCCGACTGGGTGTATCCGGGGAGCTGTTTTTT
D gene: TRBD1; V gene: TRBV9; clone size: -; J gene: TRBJ1-1; CDR3 protein: CASSAMTGVGTEAFF; CDR3 DNA: TGTGCCAGCAGCGCTATGACAGGGGTCGGGACTGAAGCTTTCTTT
D gene: -; V gene: TRBV7-9; clone size: -; J gene: TRBJ1-1; CDR3 protein: CSSSFGGTEAFF; CDR3 DNA: TGTTCCAGCAGCTTCGGGGGGACTGAAGCTTTCTTT
D gene: -; V gene: TRBV5-1; clone size: -; J gene: TRBJ2-7; CDR3 protein: CASSFDYFTYEQYF; CDR3 DNA: TGCGCCAGCAGCTTTGATTACTTTACCTACGAGCAGTACTTC
D gene: -; V gene: TRBV5-1; clone size: -; J gene: TRBJ2-3; CDR3 protein: CASSLGGLTDTQYF; CDR3 DNA: TGCGCCAGCAGCTTGGGGGGGCTCACAGATACGCAGTATTTT
D gene: TRBD1; V gene: TRBV9; clone size: -; J gene: TRBJ1-5; CDR3 protein: CASSVGTGDYQPQHF; CDR3 DNA: TGTGCCAGCAGCGTAGGGACAGGGGACTATCAGCCCCAGCATTTT
D gene: TRBD1; V gene: TRBV28; clone size: -; J gene: TRBJ1-5; CDR3 protein: CASWREGASRNQPQHF; CDR3 DNA: TGTGCCAGCTGGCGGGAGGGGGCCTCCCGTAATCAGCCCCAGCATTTT
D gene: -; V gene: TRBV2; clone size: few; J gene: TRBJ2-1; CDR3 protein: CASSEYRYNEQFF; CDR3 DNA: TGTGCCAGCAGTGAATATCGGTACAATGAGCAGTTCTTC
D gene: -; V gene: TRBV4-2; clone size: -; J gene: TRBJ1-6; CDR3 protein: CASSQDMGAVNSPLHF; CDR3 DNA: TGTGCCAGCAGCCAAGATATGGGGGCCGTCAATTCACCCCTCCACTTT
D gene: TRBD2; V gene: TRBV5-1; clone size: -; J gene: TRBJ2-3; CDR3 protein: CASSPGLAGDTDTQYF; CDR3 DNA: TGCGCCAGCAGCCCAGGACTAGCGGGGGACACAGATACGCAGTATTTT
D gene: -; V gene: TRBV28; clone size: -; J gene: TRBJ2-1; CDR3 protein: CASSFPRTPNEQFF; CDR3 DNA: TGTGCCAGCAGTTTCCCCAGGACTCCCAATGAGCAGTTCTTC
D gene: -; V gene: TRBV19; clone size: few; J gene: TRBJ2-1; CDR3 protein: CASSMSSAYNEQFF; CDR3 DNA: TGTGCCAGTAGTATGTCCAGCGCCTACAATGAGCAGTTCTTC
D gene: TRBD2; V gene: TRBV29-1; clone size: -; J gene: TRBJ2-5; CDR3 protein: CSVGLGRETQYF; CDR3 DNA: TGCAGCGTCGGACTAGGGAGGGAGACCCAGTACTTC
D gene: TRBD1; V gene: TRBV19; clone size: -; J gene: TRBJ1-5; CDR3 protein: CASSSGGSPIQPQHF; CDR3 DNA: TGTGCCAGTAGTTCAGGGGGCAGCCCGATTCAGCCCCAGCATTTT
D gene: -; V gene: TRBV21-1; clone size: -; J gene: TRBJ2-2; CDR3 protein: CASSRDTNTGELFF; CDR3 DNA: TGTGCCAGCAGCCGGGACACGAACACCGGGGAGCTGTTTTTT
D gene: -; V gene: TRBV6-5; clone size: -; J gene: TRBJ1-1; CDR3 protein: CASSYGSRRNTEAFF; CDR3 DNA: TGTGCCAGCAGTTATGGTTCAAGGAGGAACACTGAAGCTTTCTTT
D gene: -; V gene: TRBV5-4; clone size: -; J gene: TRBJ2-5; CDR3 protein: CASSFQGSQETQYF; CDR3 DNA: TGTGCCAGCAGCTTCCAGGGCTCCCAAGAGACCCAGTACTTC
D gene: -; V gene: TRBV18; clone size: -; J gene: TRBJ1-2; CDR3 protein: CASSPRFGYTF; CDR3 DNA: TGTGCCAGCTCACCCCGGTTTGGCTACACCTTC
D gene: TRBD1; V gene: TRBV7-2; clone size: -; J gene: TRBJ1-2; CDR3 protein: CASSGDRAGYTF; CDR3 DNA: TGTGCCAGCAGCGGGGACAGGGCGGGCTACACCTTC
D gene: TRBD2; V gene: TRBV19; clone size: -; J gene: TRBJ2-7; CDR3 protein: CASSIGPGGLYEQYF; CDR3 DNA: TGTGCCAGTAGTATTGGGCCGGGGGGGTTATACGAGCAGTACTTC
D gene: TRBD1; V gene: TRBV2; clone size: -; J gene: TRBJ2-3; CDR3 protein: CASSWDRQSTDTQYF; CDR3 DNA: TGTGCCAGCAGTTGGGACAGACAAAGCACAGATACGCAGTATTTT
D gene: TRBD2; V gene: TRBV11-1; clone size: -; J gene: TRBJ2-1; CDR3 protein: CASRDLLAGGYNEQFF; CDR3 DNA: TGTGCCAGCCGGGATCTACTAGCGGGAGGCTACAATGAGCAGTTCTTC
D gene: -; V gene: TRBV7-2; clone size: -; J gene: TRBJ2-1; CDR3 protein: CASSRTASYNEQFF; CDR3 DNA: TGTGCCAGCAGCAGGACTGCCTCCTACAATGAGCAGTTCTTC